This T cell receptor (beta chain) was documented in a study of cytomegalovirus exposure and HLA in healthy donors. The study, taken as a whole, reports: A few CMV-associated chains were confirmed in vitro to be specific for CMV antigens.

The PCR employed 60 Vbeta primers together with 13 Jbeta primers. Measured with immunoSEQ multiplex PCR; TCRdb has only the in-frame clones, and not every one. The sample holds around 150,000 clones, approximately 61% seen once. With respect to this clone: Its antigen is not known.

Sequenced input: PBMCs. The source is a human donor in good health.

This CDR3 is CAWGDRGTEDIQYF. CDR3 nucleotides: TGTGCCTGGGGGGACAGAGGAACCGAGGACATTCAGTACTTC. This chain joins TRBV25-1 and TRBJ2-4; the D gene is possibly TRBD1 (7 bases). The CDR3 contains 14 residues. The V and J ends lost 11 bases and 8 bases respectively, with 22 bases between them. Germline V gives CDR1 MGHDK, CDR2 SYGVNS. The full variable domain, rest sourced from reference TRBV25-1 and TRBJ2-4, is EADIYQTPRYLVIGTGKKITLECSQTMGHDKMYWYQQDPGMELHLIHYSYGVNSTEKGDLSSESTVSRIRTEHFPLTLESARPSHTSQYLCAWGDRGTEDIQYFGAGTRLSVL.